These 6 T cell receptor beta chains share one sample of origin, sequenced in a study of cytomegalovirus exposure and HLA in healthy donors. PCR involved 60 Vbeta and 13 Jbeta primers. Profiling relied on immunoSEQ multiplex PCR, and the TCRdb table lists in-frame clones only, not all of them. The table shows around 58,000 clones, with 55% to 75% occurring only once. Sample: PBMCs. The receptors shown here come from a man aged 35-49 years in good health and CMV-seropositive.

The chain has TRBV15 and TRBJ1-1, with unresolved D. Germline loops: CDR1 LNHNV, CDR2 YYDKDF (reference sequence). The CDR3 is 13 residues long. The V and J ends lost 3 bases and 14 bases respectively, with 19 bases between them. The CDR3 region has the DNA TGTGCCACCAGCAGCCCCTTCCCCGGGTCATACTTCTTT. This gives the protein CATSSPFPGSYFF. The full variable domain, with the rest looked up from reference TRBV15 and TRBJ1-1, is DAMVIQNPRYQVTQFGKPVTLSCSQTLNHNVMYWYQQKSSQAPKLLFHYYDKDFNNEADTPDNFQSRRPNTSFCFLDIRSPGLGDTAMYLCATSSPFPGSYFFGQGTRLTVV.

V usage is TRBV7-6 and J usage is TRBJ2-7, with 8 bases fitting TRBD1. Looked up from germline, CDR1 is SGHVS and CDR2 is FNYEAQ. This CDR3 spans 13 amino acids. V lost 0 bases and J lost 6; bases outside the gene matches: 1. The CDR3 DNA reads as TGTGCCAGCAGCTTAGCGCAGGGGGCCGAGCAGTACTTC. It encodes CASSLAQGAEQYF. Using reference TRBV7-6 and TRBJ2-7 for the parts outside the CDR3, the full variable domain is GAGVSQSPRYKVTKRGQDVALRCDPISGHVSLYWYRQALGQGPEFLTYFNYEAQQDKSGLPNDRFSAERPEGSISTLTIQRTEQRDSAMYRCASSLAQGAEQYFGPGTRLTVT.

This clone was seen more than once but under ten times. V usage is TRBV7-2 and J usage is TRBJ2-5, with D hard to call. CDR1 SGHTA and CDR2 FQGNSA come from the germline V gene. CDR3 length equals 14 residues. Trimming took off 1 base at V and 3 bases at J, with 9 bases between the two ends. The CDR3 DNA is TGTGCCAGCAGCTTAGACGCGGAAGAAGAGACCCAGTACTTC. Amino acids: CASSLDAEEETQYF.

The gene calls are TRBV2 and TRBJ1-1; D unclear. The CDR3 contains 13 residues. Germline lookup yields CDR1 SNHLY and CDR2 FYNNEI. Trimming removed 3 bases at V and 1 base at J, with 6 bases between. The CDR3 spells CASSETGNTEAFF. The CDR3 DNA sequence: TGTGCCAGCAGTGAGACGGGGAACACTGAAGCTTTCTTT.

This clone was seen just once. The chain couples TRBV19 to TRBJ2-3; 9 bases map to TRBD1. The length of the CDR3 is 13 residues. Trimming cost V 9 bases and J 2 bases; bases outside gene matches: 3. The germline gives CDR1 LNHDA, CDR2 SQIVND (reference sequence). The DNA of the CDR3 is TGTGCCAGCGGGGACAGGGACACAGATACGCAGTATTTT. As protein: CASGDRDTDTQYF.

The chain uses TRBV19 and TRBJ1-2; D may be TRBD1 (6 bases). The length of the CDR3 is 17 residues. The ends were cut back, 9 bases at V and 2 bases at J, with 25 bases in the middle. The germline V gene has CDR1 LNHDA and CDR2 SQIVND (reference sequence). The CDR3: CASASIRGGVMNYGYTF. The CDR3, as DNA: TGTGCCAGCGCTTCGATTAGGGGGGGAGTAATGAACTATGGCTACACCTTC.